This TCR beta chain was sequenced in a study of T cells in Graves' hyperthyroidism and ophthalmopathy. Whole-study findings and limits: Most thyroid clonotypes that were expanded above 0.001 also turned up in blood.

In this sample, this clonotype turned up once. Its target is not known. Graves' hyperthyroidism is called stable when ophthalmopathy does not progress within 18 months. Diagnoses used clinical symptoms, serum thyroxine and TRAb, thyroid ultrasound and orbital computed tomography. TCR beta CDR3 sequences were amplified from RNA transcripts. HTBI primers drove first-round RT-PCR of the TCR CDR3. TCRdb called the multiplex PCR reads again in MiXCR, with one record for every CDR3 protein. The data contain about 420,000 distinct CDR3 sequences, 15% to 19% of them singletons. The CDR3 has 15 residues. The ends lost 0 bases at V and 6 bases at J; junction bases unmatched: 7. Looked up from germline, CDR1 is SGHVS and CDR2 is FNYEAQ.

The chain carries TRBV7-6 and TRBJ1-2; 7 bases fit TRBD1. This TCR was sampled from a woman under 30 with Graves' hyperthyroidism. The sample comprised blood. CDR3 bases: TGTGCCAGCAGCTTAGCGGTCGACAGGGCGGATGGCTACACCTTC. Translation gives CASSLAVDRADGYTF.